Reported below is one T cell receptor beta chain. Original data processing: In the immunoSEQ data, sequences were junction-only and lacked quality scores, so filtering differed. Using immunoSEQ multiplex PCR, the repertoire was profiled, and TCRdb retains in-frame clones only, with some absent. That table gives V, J and clone size, and the DNA gave D and trimming. Here the sample spans hundreds of thousands of clones, approximately 71% being singletons. This specimen comes from a study of shared clonotypes between healthy human individuals. This CDR3 comprises 18 residues. V was pared by 5 bases and J by 0 bases, with 9 bases of the junction left unmatched. Germline V CDR1 and CDR2: SGHTA, FQGTGA.

Sample: PBMCs. This receptor was identified in a woman aged 40 to 50 in good health. Some clones in this sample may be carry-over from other donors' samples. The rearrangement uses TRBV7-3 and TRBJ2-3, with 12 positions matching TRBD2. The CDR3, as DNA: TGTGCCAGCAGCCTCGTGCTAGCGGGAGGGCCCAGCACAGATACGCAGTATTTT. Translating gives CASSLVLAGGPSTDTQYF.